This T cell receptor (beta chain) came from a study of blood T cell repertoires in COVID-19. The CDR3 contains 14 residues. Germline CDR1 LNHNV, CDR2 YYDKDF (reference sequence). V gave up 2 bases and J gave up 7 bases, with 11 bases separating them. Methods used by the authors: For nucleated cells, counts were estimated from reference gene primer amplification. The protocol was immunoSEQ multiplex PCR, while the TCRdb copy is restricted to in-frame clones and leaves out a portion. V, J and clone size are taken as reported in that table, and D and trimming were inferred from the DNA itself. Here the sample spans 75,000 to 90,000 clones, approximately 85% being singletons.

The TCR originated in a man over 45 with active COVID-19. The chain is built from TRBV15 and TRBJ1-4, with D tentatively TRBD1 (5 bases). Sequencing was done on a sample of peripheral blood. The DNA of the CDR3 is TGTGCCACCAGCAGACCGGGAGGGGTTGAAAAACTGTTTTTT. This sequence encodes CATSRPGGVEKLFF.